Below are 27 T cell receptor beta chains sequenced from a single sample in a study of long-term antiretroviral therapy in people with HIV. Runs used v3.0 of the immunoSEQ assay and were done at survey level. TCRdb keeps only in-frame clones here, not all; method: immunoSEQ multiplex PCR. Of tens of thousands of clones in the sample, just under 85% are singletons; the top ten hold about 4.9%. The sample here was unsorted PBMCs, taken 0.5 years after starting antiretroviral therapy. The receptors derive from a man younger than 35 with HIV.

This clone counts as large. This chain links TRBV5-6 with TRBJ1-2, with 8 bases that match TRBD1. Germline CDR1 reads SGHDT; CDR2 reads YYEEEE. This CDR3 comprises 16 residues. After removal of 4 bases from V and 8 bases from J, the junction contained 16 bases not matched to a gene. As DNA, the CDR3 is TGTGCCAGCAGCCGTGGTATGTTTCAGGGGGCCGTCGGCTACACCTTC. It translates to CASSRGMFQGAVGYTF.

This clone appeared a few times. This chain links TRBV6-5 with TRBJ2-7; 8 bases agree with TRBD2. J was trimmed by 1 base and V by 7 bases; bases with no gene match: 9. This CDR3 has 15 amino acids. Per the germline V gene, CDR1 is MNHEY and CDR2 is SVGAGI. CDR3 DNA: TGTGCCAGCACGGGAGGCGGGGGGCAATCCTACGAGCAGTACTTC. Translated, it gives CASTGGGGQSYEQYF.

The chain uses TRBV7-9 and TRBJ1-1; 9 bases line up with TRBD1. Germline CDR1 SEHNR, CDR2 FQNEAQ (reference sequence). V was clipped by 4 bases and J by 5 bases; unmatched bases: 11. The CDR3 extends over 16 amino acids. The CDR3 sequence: CASSSRDRDPRTEAFF. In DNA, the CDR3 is TGTGCCAGCAGCTCCCGGGACAGGGACCCGCGGACTGAAGCTTTCTTT. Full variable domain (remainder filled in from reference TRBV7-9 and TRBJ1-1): DTGVSQNPRHKITKRGQNVTFRCDPISEHNRLYWYRQTLGQGPEFLTYFQNEAQLEKSRLLSDRFSAERPKGSFSTLEIQRTEQGDSAMYLCASSSRDRDPRTEAFFGQGTRLTVV.

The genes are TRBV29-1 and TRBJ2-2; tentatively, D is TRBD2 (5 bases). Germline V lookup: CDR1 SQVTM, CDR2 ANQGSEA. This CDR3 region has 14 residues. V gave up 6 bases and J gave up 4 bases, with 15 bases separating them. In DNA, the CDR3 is TGCAGCGTCGGGGTTCTATCTCGCACCGGGGAGCTGTTTTTT. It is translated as CSVGVLSRTGELFF.

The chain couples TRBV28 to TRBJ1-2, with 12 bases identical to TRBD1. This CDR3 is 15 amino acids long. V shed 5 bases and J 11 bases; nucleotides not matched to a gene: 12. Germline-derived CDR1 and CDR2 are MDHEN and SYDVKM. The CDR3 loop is CASSLRPGTGGLYTF. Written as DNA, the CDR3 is TGTGCCAGCAGTCTCCGTCCCGGGACAGGGGGCCTTTACACCTTC.

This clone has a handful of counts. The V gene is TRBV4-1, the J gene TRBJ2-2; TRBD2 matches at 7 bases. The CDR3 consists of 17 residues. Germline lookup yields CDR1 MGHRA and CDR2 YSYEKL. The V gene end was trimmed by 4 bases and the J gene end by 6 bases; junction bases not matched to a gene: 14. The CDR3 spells CASSRLVSGILAGELFF. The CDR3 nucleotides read TGCGCCAGCAGCCGCTTGGTGAGCGGGATATTGGCCGGGGAGCTGTTTTTT.

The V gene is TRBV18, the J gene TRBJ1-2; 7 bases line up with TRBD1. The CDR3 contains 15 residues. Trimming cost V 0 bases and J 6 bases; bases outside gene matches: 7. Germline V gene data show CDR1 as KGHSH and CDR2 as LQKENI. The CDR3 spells CASSPPYRGGDGYTF. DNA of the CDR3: TGTGCCAGCTCACCACCTTACAGGGGAGGAGATGGCTACACCTTC.

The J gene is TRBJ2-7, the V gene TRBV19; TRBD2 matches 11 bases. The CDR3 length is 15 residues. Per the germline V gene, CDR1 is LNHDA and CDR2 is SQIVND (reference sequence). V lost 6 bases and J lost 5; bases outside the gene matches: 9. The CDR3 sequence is CASSPIAGGQDEQYF. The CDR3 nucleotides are TGTGCCAGTAGCCCGATAGCGGGAGGGCAGGACGAGCAGTACTTC. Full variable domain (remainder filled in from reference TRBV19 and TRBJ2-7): DGGITQSPKYLFRKEGQNVTLSCEQNLNHDAMYWYRQDPGQGLRLIYYSQIVNDFQKGDIAEGYSVSREKKESFPLTVTSAQKNPTAFYLCASSPIAGGQDEQYFGPGTRLTVT.

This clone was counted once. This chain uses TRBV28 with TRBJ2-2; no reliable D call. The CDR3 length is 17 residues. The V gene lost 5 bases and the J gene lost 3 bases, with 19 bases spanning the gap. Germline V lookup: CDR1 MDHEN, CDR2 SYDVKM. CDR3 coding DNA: TGTGCCAGCAGTCCCGATAGGGTGGGTCTTGACACCGGGGAGCTGTTTTTT. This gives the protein CASSPDRVGLDTGELFF. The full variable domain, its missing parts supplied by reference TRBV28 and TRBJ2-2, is DVKVTQSSRYLVKRTGEKVFLECVQDMDHENMFWYRQDPGLGLRLIYFSYDVKMKEKGDIPEGYSVSREKKERFSLILESASTNQTSMYLCASSPDRVGLDTGELFFGEGSRLTVL.

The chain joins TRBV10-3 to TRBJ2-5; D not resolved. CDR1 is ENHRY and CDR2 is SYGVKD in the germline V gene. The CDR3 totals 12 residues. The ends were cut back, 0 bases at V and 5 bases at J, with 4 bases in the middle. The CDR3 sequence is CAISESRETQYF. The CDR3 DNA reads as TGTGCCATCAGTGAGTCGAGGGAGACCCAGTACTTC.

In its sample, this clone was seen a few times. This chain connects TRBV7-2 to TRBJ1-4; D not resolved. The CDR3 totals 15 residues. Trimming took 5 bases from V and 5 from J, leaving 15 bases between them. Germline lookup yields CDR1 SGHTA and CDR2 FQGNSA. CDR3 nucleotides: TGTGCCAGCAGCACTATAGGTCCTTTCAATGAAAAACTGTTTTTT. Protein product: CASSTIGPFNEKLFF.

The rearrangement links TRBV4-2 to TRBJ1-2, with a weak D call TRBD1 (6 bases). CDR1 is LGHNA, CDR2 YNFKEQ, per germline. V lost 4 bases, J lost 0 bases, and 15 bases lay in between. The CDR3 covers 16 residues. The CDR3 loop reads CASSPRQARSNYGYTF. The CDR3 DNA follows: TGTGCCAGCAGCCCCCGACAGGCAAGGTCTAACTATGGCTACACCTTC.

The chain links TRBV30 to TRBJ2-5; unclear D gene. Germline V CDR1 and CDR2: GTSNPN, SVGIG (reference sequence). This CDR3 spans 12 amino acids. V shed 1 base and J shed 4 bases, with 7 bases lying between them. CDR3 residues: CAWSDVSETQYF. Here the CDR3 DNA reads TGTGCCTGGAGTGACGTCTCAGAGACCCAGTACTTC. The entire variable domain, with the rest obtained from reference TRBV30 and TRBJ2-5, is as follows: SQTIHQWPATLVQPVGSPLSLECTVEGTSNPNLYWYRQAAGRGLQLLFYSVGIGQISSEVPQNLSASRPQDRQFILSSKKLLLSDSGFYLCAWSDVSETQYFGPGTRLLVL.

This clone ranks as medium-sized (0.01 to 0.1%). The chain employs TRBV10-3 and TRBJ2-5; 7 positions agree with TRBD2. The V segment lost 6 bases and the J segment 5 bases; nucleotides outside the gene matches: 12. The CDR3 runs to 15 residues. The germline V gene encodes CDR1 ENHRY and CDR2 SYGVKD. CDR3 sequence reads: CAISDHLAAFETQYF. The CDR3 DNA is TGTGCCATCAGCGATCATCTAGCGGCCTTCGAGACCCAGTACTTC.

The CDR3: CASSLGVGYEQYF. CDR3 DNA sequence: TGTGCCAGCAGTTTAGGCGTCGGCTACGAGCAGTACTTC. The chain is built from TRBV27 and TRBJ2-7; D is unresolved. The CDR3 sequence is 13 residues long. CDR1 is MNHEY, CDR2 SMNVEV, per germline (reference sequence). The ends were cut back, 2 bases at V and 3 bases at J, with 8 bases in the middle.

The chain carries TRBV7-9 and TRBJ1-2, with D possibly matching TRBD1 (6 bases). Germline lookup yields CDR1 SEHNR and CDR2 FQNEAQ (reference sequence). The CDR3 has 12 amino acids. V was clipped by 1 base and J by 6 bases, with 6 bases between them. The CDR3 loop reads CASSLEGDGYTF. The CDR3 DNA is TGTGCCAGCAGCTTAGAGGGGGATGGCTACACCTTC. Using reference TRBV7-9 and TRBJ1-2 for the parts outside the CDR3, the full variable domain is DTGVSQNPRHKITKRGQNVTFRCDPISEHNRLYWYRQTLGQGPEFLTYFQNEAQLEKSRLLSDRFSAERPKGSFSTLEIQRTEQGDSAMYLCASSLEGDGYTFGSGTRLTVV.

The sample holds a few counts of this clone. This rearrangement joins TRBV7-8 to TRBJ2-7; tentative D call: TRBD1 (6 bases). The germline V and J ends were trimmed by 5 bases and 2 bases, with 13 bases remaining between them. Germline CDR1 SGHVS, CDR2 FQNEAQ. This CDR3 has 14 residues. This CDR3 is CASSPTGIPYEQYF. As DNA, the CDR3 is TGTGCCAGCAGCCCTACAGGGATCCCCTACGAGCAGTACTTC.

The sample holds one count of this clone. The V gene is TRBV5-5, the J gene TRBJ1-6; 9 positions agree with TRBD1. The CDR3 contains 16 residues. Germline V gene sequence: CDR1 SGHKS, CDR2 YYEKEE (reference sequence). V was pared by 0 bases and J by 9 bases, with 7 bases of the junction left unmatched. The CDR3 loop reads CASSLGTGVRGSPLHF. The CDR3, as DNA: TGTGCCAGCAGCTTGGGGACAGGGGTGAGAGGTTCACCCCTCCACTTT.

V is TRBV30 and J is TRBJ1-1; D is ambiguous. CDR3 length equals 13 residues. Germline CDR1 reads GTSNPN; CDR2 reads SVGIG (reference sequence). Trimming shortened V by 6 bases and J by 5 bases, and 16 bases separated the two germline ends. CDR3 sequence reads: CACRGLKGTEAFF. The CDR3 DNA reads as TGTGCCTGCCGAGGCTTAAAGGGTACTGAAGCTTTCTTT.

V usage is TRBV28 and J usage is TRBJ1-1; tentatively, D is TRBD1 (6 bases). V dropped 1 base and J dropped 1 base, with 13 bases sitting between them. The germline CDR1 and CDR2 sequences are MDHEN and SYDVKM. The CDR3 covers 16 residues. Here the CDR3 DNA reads TGTGCCAGCAGTTTATCGACAGGTGCTGGGAACACTGAAGCTTTCTTT. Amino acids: CASSLSTGAGNTEAFF.

CDR3 coding DNA: TGTGCCAGCAGCTTGACAGAAACCTACGAGCAGTACTTC. Protein product: CASSLTETYEQYF. The chain carries TRBV7-8 and TRBJ2-7; weak D call: TRBD1 (5 bases). With 3 bases removed from V and 2 bases from J, the gap between germline ends came to 8 bases. The CDR3 sequence is 13 residues long. Germline V gene data show CDR1 as SGHVS and CDR2 as FQNEAQ.

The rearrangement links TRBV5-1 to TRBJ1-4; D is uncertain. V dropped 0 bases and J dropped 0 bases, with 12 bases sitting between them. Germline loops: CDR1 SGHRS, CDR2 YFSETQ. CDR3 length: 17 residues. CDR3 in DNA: TGCGCCAGCAGCTTGGCCCCAGCTACTGCAACTAATGAAAAACTGTTTTTT. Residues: CASSLAPATATNEKLFF.

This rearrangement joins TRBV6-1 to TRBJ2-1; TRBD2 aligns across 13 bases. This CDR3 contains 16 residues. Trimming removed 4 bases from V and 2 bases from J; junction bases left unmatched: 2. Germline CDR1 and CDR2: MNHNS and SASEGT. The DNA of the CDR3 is TGTGCCAGCAGTGCTGGGACTAGCGGGACCTACAATGAGCAGTTCTTC. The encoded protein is CASSAGTSGTYNEQFF.

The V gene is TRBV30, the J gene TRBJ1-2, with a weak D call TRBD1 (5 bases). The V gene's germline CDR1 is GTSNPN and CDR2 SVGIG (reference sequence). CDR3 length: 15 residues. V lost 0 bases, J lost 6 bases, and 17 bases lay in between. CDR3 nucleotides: TGTGCCTGGAGTGTAGGGGACTTCTTAGGGGATGGCTACACCTTC. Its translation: CAWSVGDFLGDGYTF.

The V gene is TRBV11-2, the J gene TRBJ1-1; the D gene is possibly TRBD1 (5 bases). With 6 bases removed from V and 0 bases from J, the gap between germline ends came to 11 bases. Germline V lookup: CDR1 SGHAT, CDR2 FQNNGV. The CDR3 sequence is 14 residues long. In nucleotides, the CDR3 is TGTGCCAGCAGAGTATGGGGGGTGAACACTGAAGCTTTCTTT. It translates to CASRVWGVNTEAFF.

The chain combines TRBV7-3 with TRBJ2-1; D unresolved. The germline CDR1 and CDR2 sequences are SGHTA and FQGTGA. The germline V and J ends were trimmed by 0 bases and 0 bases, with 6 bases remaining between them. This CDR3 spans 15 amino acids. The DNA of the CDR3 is TGTGCCAGCAGCTTAACCGCTAGCTCCTACAATGAGCAGTTCTTC. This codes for CASSLTASSYNEQFF.

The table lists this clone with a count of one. The CDR3 nucleotides are TGTGCCAGCAGACCACAGGGGTACCAAGAGACCCAGTACTTC. Protein product: CASRPQGYQETQYF. V is TRBV6-5 and J is TRBJ2-5, with 7 nucleotides matching TRBD1. CDR3 length: 14 residues. After removal of 6 bases from V and 0 bases from J, the junction contained 4 bases not matched to a gene. Germline V gives CDR1 MNHEY, CDR2 SVGAGI.